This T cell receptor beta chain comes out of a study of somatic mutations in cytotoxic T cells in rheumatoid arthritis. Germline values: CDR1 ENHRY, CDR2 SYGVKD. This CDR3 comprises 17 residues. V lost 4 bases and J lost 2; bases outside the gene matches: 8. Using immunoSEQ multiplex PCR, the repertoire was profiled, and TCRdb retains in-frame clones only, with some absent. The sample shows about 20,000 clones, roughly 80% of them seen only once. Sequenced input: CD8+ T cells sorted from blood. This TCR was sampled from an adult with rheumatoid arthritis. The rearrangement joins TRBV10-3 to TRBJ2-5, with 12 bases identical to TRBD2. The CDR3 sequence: CAISGWASGGAQETQYF. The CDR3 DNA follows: TGTGCCATCAGTGGTTGGGCTAGCGGGGGGGCTCAAGAGACCCAGTACTTC.